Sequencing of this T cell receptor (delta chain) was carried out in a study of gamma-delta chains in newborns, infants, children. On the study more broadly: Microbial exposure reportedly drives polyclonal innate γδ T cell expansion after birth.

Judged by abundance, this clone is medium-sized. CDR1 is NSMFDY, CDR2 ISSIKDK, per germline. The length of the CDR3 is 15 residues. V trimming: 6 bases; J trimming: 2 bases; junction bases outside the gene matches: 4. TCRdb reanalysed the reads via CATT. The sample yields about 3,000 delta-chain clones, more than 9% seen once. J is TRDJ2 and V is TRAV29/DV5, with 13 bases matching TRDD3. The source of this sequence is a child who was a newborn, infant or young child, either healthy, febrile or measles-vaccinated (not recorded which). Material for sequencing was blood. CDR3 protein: CAETGGYALTAQLFF. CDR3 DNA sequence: TGTGCAGAGACTGGGGGATACGCCTTGACAGCACAACTCTTCTTT.